These T cell receptor beta chains were read from a single sample in a study of immune evolution from preneoplasia to lung adenocarcinoma. Clones were sequenced by immunoSEQ multiplex PCR, and TCRdb holds only the in-frame ones, with some missing. The table includes 9,900 or so clones, 76% detected once. Specimen: FFPE normal lung tissue adjacent to the tumor. The receptors shown here come from a person in their sixties or seventies with lung adenocarcinoma. Some clones in this sample may be carry-over from other donors' samples. Both conserved end residues are part of each CDR3. The D gene is left open where the match is weak. Expanded clones are given a class, and other clones once, few, many or no size at all.

v_call,j_call,clone_size,d_call,cdr3_nt,cdr3_aa
TRBV18,TRBJ1-5,-,-,TGTGCCAGCTCCCGACAGGAGCTGCAGCCCCAGCATTTT,CASSRQELQPQHF
TRBV25-1,TRBJ1-2,-,-,TGTGCCAGCAGTGAACCTGGGTTAGATGGCTACACCTTC,CASSEPGLDGYTF
TRBV6-4,TRBJ1-1,-,-,TGTGCCAGCAGTAAACAGGGAATCACTGAAGCTTTCTTT,CASSKQGITEAFF
TRBV7-2,TRBJ2-7,-,-,TGTGCCAGCAGCTTAGATGGGCCGAGGGGAACGCGCTACGAGCAGTACTTC,CASSLDGPRGTRYEQYF
TRBV27,TRBJ2-5,once,-,TGTGCCAGCAGTTTAGGGGGAAACAGGGTACGAGAGACCCAGTACTTC,CASSLGGNRVRETQYF
TRBV5-4,TRBJ1-2,-,-,TGTGCCAGCAGCTGGGACAAACAGGGACACAATAACCGGGGCTATGGCTACACCTTC,CASSWDKQGHNNRGYGYTF
TRBV30,TRBJ2-6,-,-,TGTGCCTGGAGCGCACAGGGTGGTGGGGCCAACGTCCTGACTTTC,CAWSAQGGGANVLTF
TRBV19,TRBJ1-1,once,-,TGTGCCAGTAGTCACAGGGCCACGAAGGGGAACACTGAAGCTTTCTTT,CASSHRATKGNTEAFF
TRBV18,TRBJ2-1,-,-,TGTGCCAGCTCACCGGGTAGCGGTACATACAATGAGCAGTTCTTC,CASSPGSGTYNEQFF
TRBV6-1,TRBJ2-2,-,-,TGTGCCAGCAGCACGTCACAAAACACCGGGGAGCTGTTTTTT,CASSTSQNTGELFF
TRBV28,TRBJ2-7,medium-sized,TRBD2,TGTGCCAGCAGACAAACTAGCGGGAGGGCCTACGAGCAGTACTTC,CASRQTSGRAYEQYF
TRBV30,TRBJ1-5,-,-,TGTGCCTGGAGCGCAGGGGAGGGTCAGCCCCAGCATTTT,CAWSAGEGQPQHF
TRBV7-2,TRBJ2-5,-,-,TGTGCCAGCAGCTTCCAAGTGGGGTACCAAGAGACCCAGTACTTC,CASSFQVGYQETQYF
TRBV5-5,TRBJ2-5,-,TRBD1,TGTGCCAGCAGCCCAGGGGGCAGGGAGCAAGAGACCCAGTACTTC,CASSPGGREQETQYF
TRBV30,TRBJ2-7,-,-,TGTGCCTGGAGTAAATCCGCCTCCTACGAGCAGTACTTC,CAWSKSASYEQYF
TRBV11-1,TRBJ2-2,-,-,TGTGCCAGCAGCTTAGGGCATCAGTTCACCGGGGAGCTGTTTTTT,CASSLGHQFTGELFF
TRBV6-5,TRBJ1-5,-,-,TGTGCCAGCAGCCCTACAGGGCCCGGTCAGCCCCAGCATTTT,CASSPTGPGQPQHF
TRBV27,TRBJ2-1,-,TRBD2,TGTGCCAGCACAAGACTAACCCTTGGGACTAGCGGGAGGGACACCTCCTACAATGAGCAGTTCTTC,CASTRLTLGTSGRDTSYNEQFF
TRBV4-1,TRBJ1-2,-,-,TGCGCCAGCAGCCAAGTGCTAAGGGGAGGAATCTATGGCTACACCTTC,CASSQVLRGGIYGYTF
TRBV12-5,TRBJ2-1,once,-,TGTGCTAGTGGTCCCTTGTACAATGAGCAGTTCTTC,CASGPLYNEQFF
TRBV5-5,TRBJ1-5,-,-,TGTGCCAGCAGCCCGGGGGAAAATCAGCCCCAGCATTTT,CASSPGENQPQHF
TRBV7-8,TRBJ1-5,-,-,TGTGCCAGCAGCTTAGACGGGGGCCAGCCCCAGCATTTT,CASSLDGGQPQHF
TRBV19,TRBJ2-2,-,-,TGTGCCAGTAGTATCGGACAAGCGGACACCGGGGAGCTGTTTTTT,CASSIGQADTGELFF
TRBV30,TRBJ2-7,-,TRBD1,TGTGCCTGGGGGACGACAGGGGGCCGCGAGCAGTACTTC,CAWGTTGGREQYF
TRBV6-5,TRBJ2-1,few,-,TGTGCCAGTACCAGGACGGGACTTACCTACAATGAGCAGTTCTTC,CASTRTGLTYNEQFF